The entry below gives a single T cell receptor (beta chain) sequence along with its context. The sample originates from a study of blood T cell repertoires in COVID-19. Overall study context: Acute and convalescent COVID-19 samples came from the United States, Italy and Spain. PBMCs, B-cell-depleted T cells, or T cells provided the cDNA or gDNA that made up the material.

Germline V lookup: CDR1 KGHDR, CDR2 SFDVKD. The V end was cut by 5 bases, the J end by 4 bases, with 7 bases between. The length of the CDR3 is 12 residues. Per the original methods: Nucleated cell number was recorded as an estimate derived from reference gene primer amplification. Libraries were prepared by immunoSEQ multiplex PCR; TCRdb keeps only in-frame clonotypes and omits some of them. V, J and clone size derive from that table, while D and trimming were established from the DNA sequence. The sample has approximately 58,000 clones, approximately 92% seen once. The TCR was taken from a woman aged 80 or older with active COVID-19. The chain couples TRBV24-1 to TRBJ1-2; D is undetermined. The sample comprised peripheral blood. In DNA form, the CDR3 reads TGTGCCACCAGTGTATCAGGCTATGGCTACACCTTC. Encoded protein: CATSVSGYGYTF.